This T cell receptor (beta chain) came from a study of T cell responses to AZD1222 COVID-19 vaccine. Broader study findings: Rises in breadth and depth of Spike-specific TCRs came after two AZD1222 doses.

This CDR3 spans 12 amino acids. The ends were cut back, 5 bases at V and 10 bases at J, with 12 bases in the middle. From germline, CDR1 is SGHTA and CDR2 FQGTGA. TCRdb's table, derived via immunoSEQ multiplex PCR, lists solely in-frame clones and lacks some. Counted here are 180,000 or so clones, more than 75% occurring once; the ten biggest clones make up roughly 25%. On this clone itself: Its matching antigen is unknown.

This chain links TRBV7-3 with TRBJ2-1, with a possible D match to TRBD1 (5 bases). The TCR originated in an adult who received the AZD1222 COVID-19 vaccine. Material: peripheral blood, obtained 28 days after the second AZD1222 dose. The CDR3, as DNA: TGTGCCAGCAGCCCAGGGAAGGCGGAGCAGTTCTTC. Translating it yields CASSPGKAEQFF.